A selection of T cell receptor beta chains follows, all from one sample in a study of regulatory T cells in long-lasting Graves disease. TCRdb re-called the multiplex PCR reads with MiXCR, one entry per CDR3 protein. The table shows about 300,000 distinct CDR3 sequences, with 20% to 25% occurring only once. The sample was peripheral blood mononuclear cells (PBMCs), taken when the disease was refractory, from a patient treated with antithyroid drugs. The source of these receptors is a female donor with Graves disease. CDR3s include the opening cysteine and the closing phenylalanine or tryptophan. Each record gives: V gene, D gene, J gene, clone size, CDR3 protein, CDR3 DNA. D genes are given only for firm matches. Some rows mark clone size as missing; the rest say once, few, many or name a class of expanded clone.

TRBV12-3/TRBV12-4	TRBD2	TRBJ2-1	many	CASSLGRASGEQFF	TGTGCCAGCAGTTTAGGTCGGGCTAGCGGTGAGCAGTTCTTC
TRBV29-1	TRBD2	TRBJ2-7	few	CSVERTSGEQYF	TGCAGCGTTGAAAGGACTAGTGGCGAGCAGTACTTC
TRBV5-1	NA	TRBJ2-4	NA	CASSLAAGSGNIQYF	TGCGCCAGCAGCTTGGCCGCCGGGTCGGGAAACATTCAGTACTTC
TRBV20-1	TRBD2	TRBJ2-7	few	CSAKTGTTRYEQYF	TGCAGTGCTAAAACCGGGACTACCCGTTACGAGCAGTACTTC
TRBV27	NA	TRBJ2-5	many	CASSYDGETQYF	TGTGCCAGCAGTTATGACGGAGAGACCCAGTACTTC
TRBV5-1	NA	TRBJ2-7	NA	CASSLGAFDYEQYF	TGCGCCAGCAGCTTGGGTGCCTTCGACTACGAGCAGTACTTC
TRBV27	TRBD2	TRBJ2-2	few	CASKFGRRESGELFF	TGTGCCAGCAAGTTCGGTAGGCGGGAGAGCGGGGAGCTGTTTTTT
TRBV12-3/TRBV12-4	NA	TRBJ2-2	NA	CASIGLGARAGELFF	TGTGCCAGCATTGGCCTGGGGGCCCGGGCCGGGGAGCTGTTTTTT
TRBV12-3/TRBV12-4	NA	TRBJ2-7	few	CASRLTYEQYF	TGTGCCAGCAGACTTACCTACGAGCAGTACTTC
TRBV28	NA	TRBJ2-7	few	CASSFIQRLASEQYF	TGTGCCAGCAGTTTTATCCAACGTCTTGCGAGCGAGCAGTACTTC
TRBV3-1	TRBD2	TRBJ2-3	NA	CASSQVLAGSDTQYF	TGTGCCAGCAGCCAAGTACTAGCGGGAAGCGATACGCAGTATTTT
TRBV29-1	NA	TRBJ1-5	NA	CSATVALEGSQHF	TGCAGCGCCACTGTGGCCCTCGAGGGGTCCCAGCATTTT
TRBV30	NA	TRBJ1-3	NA	CAWSRGFSGNTIYF	TGTGCCTGGAGTAGGGGGTTCTCTGGAAACACCATATATTTT
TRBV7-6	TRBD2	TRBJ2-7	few	CASSPGGAGPAYEQYF	TGTGCCAGCAGCCCGGGAGGGGCAGGTCCTGCCTACGAGCAGTACTTC
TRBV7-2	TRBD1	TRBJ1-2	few	CASSAWDRGNYGYTF	TGTGCCAGCAGCGCATGGGACAGGGGGAACTATGGCTACACCTTC
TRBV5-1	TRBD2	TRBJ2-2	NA	CASSLGTSSNTGELFF	TGCGCCAGCAGCTTGGGGACTAGTTCTAACACCGGGGAGCTGTTTTTT
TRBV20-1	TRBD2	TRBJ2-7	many	CSAEKLAGALSYEQYF	TGCAGTGCTGAGAAACTAGCGGGAGCTCTCTCCTACGAGCAGTACTTC
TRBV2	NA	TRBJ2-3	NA	CAIRASTDTQYF	TGTGCCATCAGGGCGAGCACAGATACGCAGTATTTT
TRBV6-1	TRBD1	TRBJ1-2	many	CASSVDREAYGYTF	TGTGCCAGCAGTGTGGACAGGGAAGCCTATGGCTACACCTTC
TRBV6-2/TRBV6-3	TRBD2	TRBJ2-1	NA	CASSAFTTTSGSTNYNEQFF	TGTGCCAGCAGTGCCTTTACTACGACTAGCGGATCGACTAACTACAATGAGCAGTTCTTC
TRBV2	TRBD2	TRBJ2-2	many	CASSQRGANTGELFF	TGTGCCAGCAGTCAACGGGGGGCGAACACCGGGGAGCTGTTTTTT
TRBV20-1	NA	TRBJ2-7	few	CSARDRGFRSSDSYEQYF	TGCAGTGCTAGAGATCGTGGCTTCCGAAGCAGCGACTCCTACGAGCAGTACTTC
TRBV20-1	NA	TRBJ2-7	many	CSASGSWSYEQYF	TGCAGTGCTAGCGGGAGTTGGTCCTACGAGCAGTACTTC
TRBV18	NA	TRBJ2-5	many	CASSPPARETQYF	TGTGCCAGCTCACCACCGGCCCGGGAGACCCAGTACTTC
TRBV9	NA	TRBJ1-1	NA	CASSSPTGLNTEAFF	TGTGCCAGCAGCTCTCCGACAGGTTTGAACACTGAAGCTTTCTTT
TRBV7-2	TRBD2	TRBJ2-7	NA	CASSLAGTSAYYEQYF	TGTGCCAGCAGCTTGGCCGGGACTAGCGCATACTACGAGCAGTACTTC
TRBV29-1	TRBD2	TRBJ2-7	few	CSVEVGLDPYEQYF	TGCAGCGTTGAGGTCGGACTAGATCCCTACGAGCAGTACTTC
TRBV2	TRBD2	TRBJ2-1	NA	CASLPGLAGVLYEQFF	TGTGCCAGCCTTCCAGGACTAGCGGGAGTCTTATATGAGCAGTTCTTC
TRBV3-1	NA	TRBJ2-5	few	CASSQGRRLQETQYF	TGTGCCAGCAGCCAGGGTCGACGGCTTCAAGAGACCCAGTACTTC
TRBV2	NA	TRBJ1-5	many	CASSNEGGHQPQHF	TGTGCCAGCAGCAATGAAGGGGGTCATCAGCCCCAGCATTTT
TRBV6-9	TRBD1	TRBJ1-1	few	CASSYLPQQGRRMNTEAFF	TGTGCCAGCAGTTATTTGCCCCAACAGGGGCGGAGGATGAACACTGAAGCTTTCTTT
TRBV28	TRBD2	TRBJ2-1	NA	CASSTSGSALNEQFF	TGTGCCAGCAGTACGAGCGGGAGCGCCCTCAATGAGCAGTTCTTC
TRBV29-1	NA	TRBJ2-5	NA	CSSRTTQETQYF	TGCAGCTCCCGGACTACCCAAGAGACCCAGTACTTC
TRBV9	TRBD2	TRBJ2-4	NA	CASSAGGGVANIQYF	TGTGCCAGCAGCGCCGGGGGGGGGGTCGCCAACATTCAGTACTTC
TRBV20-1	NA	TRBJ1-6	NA	CSARDPGGNSPLHF	TGCAGTGCTAGAGATCCGGGGGGTAATTCACCCCTCCACTTT
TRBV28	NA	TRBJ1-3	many	CASTRGETYGNTIYF	TGTGCCAGCACCCGTGGGGAAACCTACGGAAACACCATATATTTT
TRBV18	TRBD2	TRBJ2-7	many	CASSPGTSGRAIYEQYF	TGTGCCAGCTCACCGGGGACTAGCGGGAGGGCTATCTACGAGCAGTACTTC
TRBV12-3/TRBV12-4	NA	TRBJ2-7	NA	CASSFRTENGQYF	TGTGCCAGCAGTTTTAGGACAGAGAATGGGCAGTACTTC
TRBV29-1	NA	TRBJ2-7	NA	CSVESQHEQYF	TGCAGCGTTGAGTCACAGCACGAGCAGTACTTC
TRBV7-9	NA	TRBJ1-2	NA	CASSFRGGLDYGYTF	TGTGCCAGCAGCTTTCGCGGGGGGCTTGACTATGGCTACACCTTC
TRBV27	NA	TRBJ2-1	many	CASTFIGPNEQFF	TGTGCCAGCACCTTCATAGGCCCTAATGAGCAGTTCTTC
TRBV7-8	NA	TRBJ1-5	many	CASSLSASVQPQHF	TGTGCCAGCAGCTTATCCGCCTCAGTCCAGCCCCAGCATTTT
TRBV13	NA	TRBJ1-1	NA	CASSLGRNTGAFF	TGTGCCAGCAGCTTGGGTCGCAACACTGGAGCTTTCTTT
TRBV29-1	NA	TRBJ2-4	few	CSVAEVHGNIQYF	TGCAGCGTGGCCGAAGTGCACGGGAACATTCAGTACTTC
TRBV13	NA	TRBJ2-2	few	CASSSGFTGELFF	TGTGCCAGCAGCTCCGGCTTCACCGGGGAGCTGTTTTTT